The clone carrying this T cell receptor (beta chain) was observed a handful of times. Its matching antigen is unknown. This sample stems from a study of cytomegalovirus exposure and HLA in healthy donors. Broader study findings: There were some public TCRs occurring in many donors, but most TCR sequences were rare. Versus the approximately 720-donor mean, an Asian-associated ancestry cluster reportedly showed fewer N-insertions in a later analysis. Accurate predictions that matched the HLA-A and HLA-B alleles of most subjects were reportedly made from TCR beta sequences.

In the PCR, 60 Vbeta and 13 Jbeta primers were used. The data were produced by immunoSEQ multiplex PCR, yet TCRdb's version contains in-frame clones alone and is incomplete. Here the sample spans 140,000 to 150,000 clones, approximately 83% being singletons. The material sequenced was PBMCs. This receptor was identified in a woman between 40 and 50 years old in good health and CMV-seronegative.

The CDR3 DNA follows: TGTGCCTGGAACAGGGAAGGGGAAAACACCATATATTTT. Translation: CAWNREGENTIYF. This chain connects TRBV30 to TRBJ1-3; possibly TRBD1 for D (6 bases). With 4 bases removed from V and 6 bases from J, the gap between germline ends came to 13 bases. Germline CDR1 is GTSNPN and CDR2 is SVGIG (reference sequence). This CDR3 is 13 amino acids long.